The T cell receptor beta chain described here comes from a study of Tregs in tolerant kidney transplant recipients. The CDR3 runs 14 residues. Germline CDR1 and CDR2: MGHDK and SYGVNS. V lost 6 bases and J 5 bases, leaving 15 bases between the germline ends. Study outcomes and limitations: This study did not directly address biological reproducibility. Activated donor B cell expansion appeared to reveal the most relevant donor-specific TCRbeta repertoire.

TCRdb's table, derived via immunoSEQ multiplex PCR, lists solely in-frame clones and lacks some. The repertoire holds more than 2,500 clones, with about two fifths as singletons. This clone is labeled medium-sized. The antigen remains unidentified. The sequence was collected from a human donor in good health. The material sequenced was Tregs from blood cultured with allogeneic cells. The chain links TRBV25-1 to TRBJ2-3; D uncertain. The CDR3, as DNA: TGTGCCAGCAGGGGATATTTAGTGGTAGATACGCAGTATTTT. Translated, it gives CASRGYLVVDTQYF.